This TCR beta chain was documented in a study of blood T cell repertoires in COVID-19. Study context: Sample material is recorded as cDNA or gDNA derived from T cells, B-cell-depleted T cells, or PBMCs.

Sequencing used immunoSEQ multiplex PCR; TCRdb keeps in-frame clones, though not all of them. The sample has roughly 120,000 clones, around 90% seen once. In this sample, this clone turned up once. CDR3 length equals 16 residues. J lost 2 bases, V lost 1 base, and 2 bases had no gene match. Germline-derived CDR1 and CDR2 are MNHEY and SVGAGI. This receptor was taken from a human donor in a cohort sampled during active COVID-19. This chain uses TRBV6-5 with TRBJ1-3, with 10 nucleotides matching TRBD1. The sample taken for sequencing was peripheral blood. The CDR3 region has the DNA TGTGCCAGCAGTTACTGGGGACAGGGGACTGGAAACACCATATATTTT. It encodes CASSYWGQGTGNTIYF.